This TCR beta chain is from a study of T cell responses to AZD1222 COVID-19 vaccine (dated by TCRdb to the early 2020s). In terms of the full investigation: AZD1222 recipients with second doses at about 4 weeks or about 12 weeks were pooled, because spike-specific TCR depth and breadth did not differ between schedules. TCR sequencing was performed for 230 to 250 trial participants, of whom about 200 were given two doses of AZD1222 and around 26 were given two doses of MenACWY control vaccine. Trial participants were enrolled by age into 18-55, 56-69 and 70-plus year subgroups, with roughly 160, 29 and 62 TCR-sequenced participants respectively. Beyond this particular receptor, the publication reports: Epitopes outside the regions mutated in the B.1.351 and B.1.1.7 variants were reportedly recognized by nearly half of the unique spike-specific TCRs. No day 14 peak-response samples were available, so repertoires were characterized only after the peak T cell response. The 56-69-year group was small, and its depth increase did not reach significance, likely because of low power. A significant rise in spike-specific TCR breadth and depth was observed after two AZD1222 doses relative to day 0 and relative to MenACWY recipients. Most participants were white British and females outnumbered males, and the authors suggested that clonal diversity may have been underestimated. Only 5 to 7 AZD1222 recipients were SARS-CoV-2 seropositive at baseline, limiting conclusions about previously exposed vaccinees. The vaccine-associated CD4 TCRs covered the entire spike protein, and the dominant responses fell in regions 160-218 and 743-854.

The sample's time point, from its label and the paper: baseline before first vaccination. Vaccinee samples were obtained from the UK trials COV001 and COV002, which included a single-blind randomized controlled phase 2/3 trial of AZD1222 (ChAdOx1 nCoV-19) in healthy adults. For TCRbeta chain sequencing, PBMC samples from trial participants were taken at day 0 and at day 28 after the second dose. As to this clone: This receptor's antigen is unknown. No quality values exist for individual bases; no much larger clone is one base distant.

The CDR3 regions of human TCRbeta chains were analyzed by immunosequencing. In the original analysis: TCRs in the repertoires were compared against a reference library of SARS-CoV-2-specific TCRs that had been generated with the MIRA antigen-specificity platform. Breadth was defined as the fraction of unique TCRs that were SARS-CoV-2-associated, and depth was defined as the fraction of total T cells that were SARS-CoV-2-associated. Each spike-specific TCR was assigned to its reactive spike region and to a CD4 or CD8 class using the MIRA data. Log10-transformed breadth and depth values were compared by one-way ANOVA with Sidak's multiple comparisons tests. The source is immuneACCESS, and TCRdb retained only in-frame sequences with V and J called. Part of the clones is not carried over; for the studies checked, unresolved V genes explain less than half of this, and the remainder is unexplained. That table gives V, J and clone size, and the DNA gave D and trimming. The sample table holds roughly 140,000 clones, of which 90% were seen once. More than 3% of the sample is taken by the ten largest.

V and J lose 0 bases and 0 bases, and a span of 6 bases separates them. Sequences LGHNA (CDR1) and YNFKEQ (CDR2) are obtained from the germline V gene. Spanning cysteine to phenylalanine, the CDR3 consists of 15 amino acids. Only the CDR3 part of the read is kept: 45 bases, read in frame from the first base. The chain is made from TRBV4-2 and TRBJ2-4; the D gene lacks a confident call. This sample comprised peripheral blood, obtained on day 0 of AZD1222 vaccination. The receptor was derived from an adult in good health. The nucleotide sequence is TGTGCCAGCAGCCAAGACAGATTAGCCAAAAACATTCAGTACTTC. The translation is CASSQDRLAKNIQYF.